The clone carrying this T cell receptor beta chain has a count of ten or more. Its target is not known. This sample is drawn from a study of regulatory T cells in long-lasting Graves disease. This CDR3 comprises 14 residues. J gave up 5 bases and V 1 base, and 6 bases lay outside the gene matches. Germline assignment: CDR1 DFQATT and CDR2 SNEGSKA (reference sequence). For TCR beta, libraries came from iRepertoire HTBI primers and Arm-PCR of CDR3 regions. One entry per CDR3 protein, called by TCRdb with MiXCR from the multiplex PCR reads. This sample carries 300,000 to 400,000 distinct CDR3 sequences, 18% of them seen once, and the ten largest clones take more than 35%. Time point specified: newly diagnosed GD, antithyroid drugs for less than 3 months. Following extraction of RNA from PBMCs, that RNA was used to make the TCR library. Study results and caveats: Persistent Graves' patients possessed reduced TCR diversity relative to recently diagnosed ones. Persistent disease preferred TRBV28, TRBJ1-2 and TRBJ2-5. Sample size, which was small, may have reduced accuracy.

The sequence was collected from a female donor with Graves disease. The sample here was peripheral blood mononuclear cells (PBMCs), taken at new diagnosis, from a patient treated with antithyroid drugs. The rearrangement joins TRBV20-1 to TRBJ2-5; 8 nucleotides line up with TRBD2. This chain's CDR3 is CSARVAGGGETQYF. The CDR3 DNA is TGCAGTGCTAGAGTTGCGGGAGGTGGGGAGACCCAGTACTTC.